This is a list of T cell receptor beta chains from one sample in a study of T cell changes during pregnancy in multiple sclerosis. TCRdb keeps only in-frame clones here, not all; method: immunoSEQ multiplex PCR. The profile shows about 68,000 clones, around nine tenths of them singletons. The source was peripheral blood, collected in the third trimester of pregnancy. These receptors were collected from a female donor with multiple sclerosis, enrolled in a pregnancy study. The CDR3 runs from the conserved cysteine through the conserved F or W. Each record gives: D gene, CDR3 length, J gene, clone size, V gene, CDR3 DNA, CDR3 protein. The D gene is left open where the match is weak. Expanded clones are given a class, and other clones once, few, many or no size at all.

TRBD2,13,TRBJ2-7,NA,TRBV10-3,TGTGCCATCAGTGGCGGACTAGCGAACGAGCAGTACTTC,CAISGGLANEQYF
NA,12,TRBJ2-1,NA,TRBV19,TGTGCCAGTAGAGGGGCGCGACAGGAGCAGTTCTTC,CASRGARQEQFF
TRBD2,22,TRBJ2-6,NA,TRBV30,TGTGCCTGGAGTGTATTCAGGACGGGGGGGCATAGCGCCTTCTCTGGGGCCAACGTCCTGACTTTC,CAWSVFRTGGHSAFSGANVLTF
TRBD2,16,TRBJ2-2,NA,TRBV18,TGTGCCAGCTCACCGGGACTAGCGGGCCTAATCGGGGAGCTGTTTTTT,CASSPGLAGLIGELFF
TRBD1,14,TRBJ1-2,NA,TRBV19,TGTGCCAGTATCAAAGGGACAGGGGGTTCTGGCTACACCTTC,CASIKGTGGSGYTF
NA,14,TRBJ2-7,NA,TRBV6-5,TGTGCCAGCAGTTACCCGACAGGAGCCTACGAGCAGTACTTC,CASSYPTGAYEQYF
NA,15,TRBJ1-2,NA,TRBV9,TGTGCCAGCAGCGTAGACCCTGGGGCAGATTATGGCTACACCTTC,CASSVDPGADYGYTF
TRBD2,15,TRBJ2-7,NA,TRBV11-2,TGTGCCAGCAGCACCCCCGGGGCGGGGGCCTACGAGCAGTACTTC,CASSTPGAGAYEQYF
NA,13,TRBJ2-3,NA,TRBV5-1,TGCGCCAGCAGCTTGGCCCCCAGGGATACGCAGTATTTT,CASSLAPRDTQYF
TRBD1,17,TRBJ1-5,NA,TRBV18,TGTGCCAGCTCACCAGGCGGTGGCGGGACAGGGGGCCAGCCCCAGCATTTT,CASSPGGGGTGGQPQHF
NA,14,TRBJ1-5,NA,TRBV7-8,TGTGCCAGCAGCTCCAACCCCAGGAATCAGCCCCAGCATTTT,CASSSNPRNQPQHF
TRBD1,15,TRBJ1-6,few,TRBV7-9,TGTGCCAGCAGCTTAGCTTCAGGGGGCGATTCACCCCTCCACTTT,CASSLASGGDSPLHF
NA,14,TRBJ1-1,NA,TRBV7-9,TGTGCCAGCAGCTTTTTTCCGATGGAGACTGAAGCTTTCTTT,CASSFFPMETEAFF
TRBD1,15,TRBJ1-5,once,TRBV5-6,TGTGCCAGCAGCTTGGCGGGACAGGGGCTTAAGCCCCAGCATTTT,CASSLAGQGLKPQHF
NA,15,TRBJ1-2,NA,TRBV25-1,TGTGCCAGCAGTGAAGGCGGCAGGGGCATCGTTGGCTACACCTTC,CASSEGGRGIVGYTF
NA,13,TRBJ1-3,few,TRBV6-5,TGTGCCAGCGCGAGAAGCTCTGGAAACACCATATATTTT,CASARSSGNTIYF
NA,13,TRBJ2-3,NA,TRBV5-1,TGCGCCAGCAGCTTGAGACAGACAGATACGCAGTATTTT,CASSLRQTDTQYF
TRBD2,15,TRBJ2-7,once,TRBV6-5,TGTGCCAGCAGTTACTCGACTAGCGGCACCTACGAGCAGTACTTC,CASSYSTSGTYEQYF
NA,17,TRBJ1-1,NA,TRBV5-1,TGCGCCAGCAGCTTGTCAGGGGCCGTCGTCATGAACACTGAAGCTTTCTTT,CASSLSGAVVMNTEAFF
TRBD2,15,TRBJ2-1,NA,TRBV6-5,TGTGCCAGCAGTTACGCGGGGGAGCCGAACAATGAGCAGTTCTTC,CASSYAGEPNNEQFF
NA,14,TRBJ1-5,NA,TRBV19,TGTGCCAGTAGTGACCTGACAAGCAATCAGCCCCAGCATTTT,CASSDLTSNQPQHF
TRBD2,13,TRBJ2-1,NA,TRBV30,TGTGCCTGGAGGGGACTAGCGGGAAATGAGCAGTTCTTC,CAWRGLAGNEQFF
TRBD2,15,TRBJ2-7,NA,TRBV2,TGTGCCAGCAGTGACCTGAGACTAGCGGGAGACGAGCAGTACTTC,CASSDLRLAGDEQYF
NA,14,TRBJ1-2,NA,TRBV6-1,TGTGCCAGCAGTGCACAGGGTTCTTACTATGGCTACACCTTC,CASSAQGSYYGYTF